This TCR beta chain derives from a study of T cells after yellow fever vaccination. The wider study: Preparation of the low-cell-number fractions used SMART-Seq v4 Ultra Low Input.

This clonotype was found many times. Its matching antigen is unknown. Overall study results and limits: Detected again after the booster were most primary-vaccination clones, at 95% to 98% CD4 and 80% to 90% CD8.

Germline CDR1 is SGHTA and CDR2 is FQGNSA. The CDR3 is 15 residues long. V shed 2 bases, J shed 6 bases, and the junction held 5 bases outside the gene matches. From the 5' RACE reads, TCRdb called clonotypes with MiXCR, one entry per CDR3 protein. The sample has some 600,000 distinct CDR3 sequences; 17% are singletons. The V gene is TRBV7-2, the J gene TRBJ2-2; 8 bases align to TRBD1. This TCR was sampled from a young man who received the YFV17D yellow fever vaccine. The sample in question was PBMCs, obtained 4 to 5 days after the first yellow fever vaccination. The CDR3 DNA is TGTGCCAGCAGCTTATTCCAGGGGGCAGCCGGGGAGCTGTTTTTT. Its protein product is CASSLFQGAAGELFF.